Following are 21 T cell receptor beta chains from one sample sequenced in a study of human T cells and chemical hapten exposure. Via MiXCR, TCRdb re-called the RACE reads, giving one row per CDR3 protein. The sample has under 95,000 distinct CDR3 sequences; 6.5% to 10% are singletons. Time point noted: pre-sensitization, week 0. Treatment described: therapeutic diphenylcyclopropenone sensitization with weekly scalp DPC. The sample was whole blood, taken in connection with sensitization to the hapten diphenylcyclopropenone (DPC). The receptors were sampled from a middle-aged man with alopecia areata. Some clones in this sample may be carry-over from other donors' samples.

The genes are TRBV12-3 or TRBV12-4 and TRBJ2-3; 8 nucleotides align to TRBD2. This CDR3 is 14 amino acids long. V gave up 5 bases and J gave up 5 bases; unmatched junction bases: 6. Written as DNA, the CDR3 is TGTGCCAGCAGTCCAGACGGGAGGGGAGATACGCAGTATTTT. It is translated as CASSPDGRGDTQYF.

This clonotype was detected ten times or more. DNA of the CDR3: TGCGCCAGCAGCTTGAGATACGAGCGACCTAACTATGGCTACACCTTC. Encoded protein: CASSLRYERPNYGYTF. The chain links TRBV5-1 to TRBJ1-2; D remains ambiguous. The V end was cut by 1 base, the J end by 0 bases, with 13 bases between. The CDR3 contains 16 residues. The germline CDR1 and CDR2 sequences are SGHRS and YFSETQ.

This rearrangement joins TRBV9 to TRBJ1-3; the D gene is possibly TRBD1 (5 bases). Trimming stripped 4 bases from V and 4 bases from J, with 21 bases between. Germline lookup yields CDR1 SGDLS and CDR2 YYNGEE. The CDR3 is 17 amino acids. The CDR3 DNA reads as TGTGCCAGCAGCCCGGGGACGGTGCCCGGGTCAGGAAACACCATATATTTT. Residues: CASSPGTVPGSGNTIYF.

This clonotype was observed many times. The rearrangement links TRBV20-1 to TRBJ2-3, with D perhaps TRBD2 (5 bases). The CDR3 is 13 residues long. The V gene's germline CDR1 is DFQATT and CDR2 SNEGSKA (reference sequence). V lost 4 bases to trimming and J lost 0 bases, with 8 bases between them. The CDR3 nucleotides are TGCAGTGCTATTGGCGGGAGCACAGATACGCAGTATTTT. Amino acid sequence: CSAIGGSTDTQYF.

Ten or more counts support this clonotype. One end of the junction varies from germline; a read error may be responsible. The genes are TRBV5-1 and TRBJ1-4; D unclear. The CDR3 extends over 15 amino acids. Germline V gene data show CDR1 as SGHRS and CDR2 as YFSETQ. The CDR3 loop is CASSLDDATNEKLFF. CDR3 DNA: TGCGCCAGCAGTTTGGACGATGCAACTAATGAAAAACTGTTTTTT.

This clonotype counts as medium-sized (0.01 to 0.1%). The chain couples TRBV3-1 to TRBJ2-1, with 13 bases lining up with TRBD2. Germline assignment: CDR1 LGHDT and CDR2 YNNKEL (reference sequence). V was clipped by 4 bases and J by 3 bases; unmatched bases: 3. The CDR3 runs 16 residues. The CDR3 here is CASSPGTSGIYNEQFF. The CDR3 nucleotides are TGTGCCAGCAGCCCCGGGACTAGCGGGATCTACAATGAGCAGTTCTTC.

A few counts support this clonotype. The gene calls are TRBV5-4 and TRBJ2-7; D not certain. Trimming took off 4 bases at V and 3 bases at J, with 17 bases between the two ends. Germline V gives CDR1 SGHNT, CDR2 YYREEE (reference sequence). The CDR3 loop spans 15 amino acids. The CDR3 nucleotides are TGTGCCAGCAGCCCCCTGGTACCGAATCACTACGAGCAGTACTTC. Encoded protein: CASSPLVPNHYEQYF.

The chain uses TRBV18 and TRBJ2-2, with 7 bases identical to TRBD1. Unmatched junction bases numbered 12, after V lost 8 bases and J lost 6 bases. This CDR3 contains 15 residues. CDR1 and CDR2 from the germline V gene are KGHSH and LQKENI. In nucleotides, the CDR3 is TGTGCCAGCCCGAACACGACAGGGAGTGCCGGGGAGCTGTTTTTT. This translates into CASPNTTGSAGELFF.

This clonotype was recorded at least ten times. The V gene is TRBV30, the J gene TRBJ1-4; no reliable D call. This CDR3 is built from 13 residues. Per the germline V gene, CDR1 is GTSNPN and CDR2 is SVGIG (reference sequence). The V and J ends lost 5 bases and 2 bases respectively, with 9 bases between them. CDR3 sequence reads: CAWSDGTNEKLFF. CDR3 DNA sequence: TGTGCCTGGTCAGACGGGACTAATGAAAAACTGTTTTTT. Based on the CDR3 plus reference TRBV30 and TRBJ1-4, the full variable domain is SQTIHQWPATLVQPVGSPLSLECTVEGTSNPNLYWYRQAAGRGLQLLFYSVGIGQISSEVPQNLSASRPQDRQFILSSKKLLLSDSGFYLCAWSDGTNEKLFFGSGTQLSVL.

V gene TRBV27 combines with J gene TRBJ2-7, with D unresolved. This CDR3 region has 14 residues. The V end lost 6 bases, the J end lost 3 bases, and 15 bases lay between the germline ends. The V gene's germline CDR1 is MNHEY and CDR2 SMNVEV (reference sequence). CDR3 sequence (DNA): TGTGCCAGCAGAGAGTCCTACTCCAACTACGAGCAGTACTTC. Its translation is CASRESYSNYEQYF.

This clonotype was detected many times. The chain is built from TRBV3-1 and TRBJ1-2; weak D call: TRBD1 (5 bases). The CDR3 loop spans 18 amino acids. Germline-derived CDR1 and CDR2 are LGHDT and YNNKEL (reference sequence). Trimming removed 2 bases at V and 4 bases at J, with 23 bases between. CDR3 amino acids: CASSQLGGPGPSFYGYTF. As DNA, the CDR3 is TGTGCCAGCAGCCAATTGGGGGGACCAGGACCCTCCTTCTATGGCTACACCTTC.

This clonotype appeared many times. This chain connects TRBV29-1 to TRBJ2-6; D possibly corresponds to TRBD1 (6 bases). The V and J ends lost 2 bases and 0 bases respectively, with 8 bases between them. Germline loops: CDR1 SQVTM, CDR2 ANQGSEA. This CDR3 contains 15 residues. CDR3 nucleotide sequence: TGCAGCGTTGAAACAGGGAGCTCTGGGGCCAACGTCCTGACTTTC. Residues: CSVETGSSGANVLTF.

The sample holds many counts of this clonotype. The chain combines TRBV28 with TRBJ1-2; 11 nucleotides agree with TRBD1. The ends lost 7 bases at V and 7 bases at J; junction bases unmatched: 14. The CDR3 contains 16 residues. Germline V lookup: CDR1 MDHEN, CDR2 SYDVKM. CDR3 in amino acids: CASNVYGTGGIGGYTF. CDR3 DNA: TGTGCCAGCAATGTTTATGGGACAGGGGGAATAGGTGGCTACACCTTC.

This clonotype was picked up a small number of times. The gene calls are TRBV28 and TRBJ2-7; tentatively, D is TRBD1 (6 bases). The germline gives CDR1 MDHEN, CDR2 SYDVKM. V lost 6 bases and J 6 bases, leaving 15 bases between the germline ends. The CDR3 extends over 13 amino acids. CDR3 sequence reads: CASSLDTGIEQYV. The CDR3 nucleotides read TGTGCCAGCAGCTTAGATACAGGGATCGAGCAGTACGTC.

This clonotype was seen more than once but under ten times. The chain joins TRBV14 to TRBJ2-2; the D is unclear. This CDR3 has 12 amino acids. Looked up from germline, CDR1 is SGHDN and CDR2 is FVKESK. With 0 bases removed from V and 5 bases from J, the gap between germline ends came to 1 base. The CDR3 is CASSQETGELFF. CDR3 DNA sequence: TGTGCCAGCAGCCAAGAAACCGGGGAGCTGTTTTTT.

This clonotype was detected many times. The rearrangement uses TRBV28 and TRBJ1-5, with D perhaps matching TRBD1 (5 bases). Trimming pared 5 bases from V and 5 bases from J, leaving 16 bases between. The CDR3 length is 15 residues. From germline, CDR1 is MDHEN and CDR2 SYDVKM. The CDR3 is CASSTGHYGYQPQHF. As DNA, the CDR3 is TGTGCCAGCAGTACCGGACACTATGGGTATCAGCCCCAGCATTTT.

There are many counts of this clonotype. This chain joins TRBV19 and TRBJ1-1; TRBD1 matches at 8 bases. CDR1 and CDR2 from the germline V gene are LNHDA and SQIVND (reference sequence). V lost 2 bases to trimming and J lost 3 bases; unmatched junction nucleotides: 2. This CDR3 is 14 amino acids long. CDR3 amino acids: CASSIQGADTEAFF. CDR3 nucleotide sequence: TGTGCCAGTAGTATACAGGGGGCGGACACTGAAGCTTTCTTT.

V is TRBV7-2 and J is TRBJ1-4, with D perhaps matching TRBD1 (5 bases). The V end lost 3 bases, the J end lost 5 bases, and 10 bases lay between the germline ends. The CDR3 has 14 amino acids. Looked up from germline, CDR1 is SGHTA and CDR2 is FQGNSA. The CDR3 region has the DNA TGTGCCAGCAGCTTGGGGACCGAGAATGAAAAACTGTTTTTT. It is translated as CASSLGTENEKLFF.

The chain uses TRBV10-3 and TRBJ2-1; the match to TRBD2 covers 8 bases. The CDR3 runs to 16 residues. The V and J ends lost 2 bases and 2 bases, in that order; junction bases with no gene match: 5. Per the germline V gene, CDR1 is ENHRY and CDR2 is SYGVKD. CDR3: CAISEPGLAAYNEQFF. Written as DNA, the CDR3 is TGTGCCATCAGTGAGCCTGGACTAGCTGCCTACAATGAGCAGTTCTTC.

The V call is TRBV6-2 or TRBV6-3, the J call TRBJ2-5, with D unresolved. V was cut by 4 bases and J by 1 base, with 10 bases left in between. Germline V lookup: CDR1 MNHEY, CDR2 SVGEGT. This CDR3 region has 14 residues. CDR3 sequence (DNA): TGTGCCAGCAGTTCATGGACGGGCCAAGAGACCCAGTACTTC. This sequence encodes CASSSWTGQETQYF.

This clonotype showed up just a few times. The chain uses TRBV12-5 and TRBJ2-1; unclear D gene. V lost 2 bases and J lost 8, with 10 bases in between. Per germline, CDR1 LGHNT and CDR2 FRNRAP. The CDR3 covers 13 residues. The CDR3 loop reads CASGLNWADEQFF. The CDR3 DNA reads TGTGCTAGTGGTTTGAACTGGGCCGATGAGCAGTTCTTC. Using reference TRBV12-5 and TRBJ2-1 for the parts outside the CDR3, the full variable domain is DARVTQTPRHKVTEMGQEVTMRCQPILGHNTVFWYRQTMMQGLELLAYFRNRAPLDDSGMPKDRFSAEMPDATLATLKIQPSEPRDSAVYFCASGLNWADEQFFGPGTRLTVL.